This T cell receptor (beta chain) was captured in a study of OX40 agonist ivuxolimab in advanced cancers. Whole-study results and caveats: The study observed clonal expansion of CD4+ and CD8+ blood T cells by week 6 at 0.1 to 3.0 mg/kg.

A note on this clone: Its antigen is not identified.

Clones were read by immunoSEQ multiplex PCR, and TCRdb kept only the in-frame ones, dropping some. This sample has over 70,000 clones, with about 92% found just once. Sequenced here: CD4+ or CD8+ T cells sorted from blood, sampled in a trial of the OX40 agonist ivuxolimab. The origin of this receptor is an adult with an advanced solid tumor such as melanoma, head and neck, liver or kidney cancer.

In DNA, the CDR3 is TGTGCCAGCAGCTTAGCCACCGGCGGGAGAATTCAAGAGACCCAGTACTTC. Translated: CASSLATGGRIQETQYF. V gene TRBV7-8 combines with J gene TRBJ2-5; 7 bases fit TRBD2. There are 17 residues in the CDR3. Germline V lookup: CDR1 SGHVS, CDR2 FQNEAQ. The V segment lost 0 bases and the J segment 2 bases; nucleotides outside the gene matches: 9.